Listed below are T cell receptor beta chains from one sample, sequenced in a study of T-cell memory formation after mild COVID-19. In TCRdb, the 5' RACE reads were re-called with MiXCR into one record per CDR3 protein. The data show approximately 110,000 distinct CDR3 sequences, around a fifth seen once. The source material was PBMCs or a T cell subset sorted from them (not recorded which). These receptors came from a man aged 18-30 years who had mild COVID-19 (a few samples of this study predate the infection). Cell type and time point are not known. The CDR3 runs from the conserved cysteine through the conserved F or W. D genes are given only for firm matches. Expanded clones are given a class, and other clones once, few, many or no size at all.

V gene,clone size,J gene,D gene,CDR3 protein,CDR3 DNA
TRBV20-1,-,TRBJ2-1,TRBD2,CSARGLAGARQEFF,TGCAGTGCCAGGGGTCTAGCGGGGGCCCGCCAAGAGTTCTTC
TRBV4-1,-,TRBJ1-4,-,CASSHPPSAWLFF,TGCGCCAGCAGCCACCCTCCGTCAGCATGGCTGTTTTTT
TRBV4-2,many,TRBJ2-7,-,CASRQQAGGVYEQYF,TGTGCCAGCAGGCAACAAGCTGGGGGAGTCTACGAGCAGTACTTC
TRBV7-2,-,TRBJ2-3,-,CASVMGSYTDTQYF,TGTGCCAGCGTGATGGGTTCTTACACAGATACGCAGTATTTT
TRBV27,few,TRBJ2-7,-,CASSPHVVGEQYF,TGTGCCAGCAGTCCACACGTGGTCGGGGAGCAGTACTTC
TRBV4-2,few,TRBJ1-1,-,CASSLIEANTEAFF,TGTGCCAGCAGCCTGATAGAAGCCAACACTGAAGCTTTCTTT
TRBV6-5,many,TRBJ2-7,-,CASSPGFPYEQYF,TGTGCCAGCAGTCCGGGATTCCCCTACGAGCAGTACTTC
TRBV2,once,TRBJ2-1,TRBD2,CASRGLAGNNEQFF,TGTGCCAGCAGGGGACTAGCGGGAAACAATGAGCAGTTCTTC
TRBV6-6,few,TRBJ2-7,-,CASSYSAYEQYF,TGTGCCAGCAGTTACTCGGCCTACGAGCAGTACTTC
TRBV2,-,TRBJ1-2,-,CASSEPPTDYGYTF,TGTGCCAGCAGTGAACCCCCGACCGACTATGGCTACACCTTC